The clone carrying this TCR beta chain was found a few times. Germline V gene lookup returns CDR1 GTSNPN and CDR2 SVGIG (reference sequence). This CDR3 has 12 amino acids. J lost 6 bases, V lost 8 bases, and 8 bases had no gene match. The sample originates from a study of molecular identifiers for immune sequencing clone quantification. TCRdb re-called the PCR reads through MiXCR, storing one row per CDR3 protein. The data show under 350,000 distinct CDR3 sequences, roughly 24% seen once. The clonotype comes from a human donor in good health. Some libraries in this study had Jurkat cell RNA spiked in. The chain links TRBV30 to TRBJ1-1; 8 nucleotides align to TRBD1. Sequences were obtained from naive CD8+ T cells from blood, with Jurkat cell RNA spiked in. The subset is: FACS-sorted CD8+CD4-CCR7+CD45RA+ naive T cells. The CDR3 DNA follows: TGTGCCAAGGAGGACAGGGCGTCTGAAGCTTTCTTT. It yields the protein CAKEDRASEAFF.